The TCR beta chain described here comes from a study of somatic mutations in cytotoxic T cells in rheumatoid arthritis. Findings and limits, study-wide: No multiple-comparison adjustment was applied to the slight TRBV07 underrepresentation in rheumatoid arthritis patients. Clonality of CD8+ cells rose with age in rheumatoid arthritis patients but not healthy controls.

Comments on this clone: Its specificity is unknown.

Positively selected by magnetic beads, CD4+ and CD8+ cells were purity-checked by flow cytometry. Sequencing was performed with immunoSEQ multiplex PCR; in TCRdb, only in-frame clones are kept and a portion is missing. This sample has more than 1,400 clones, with over 75% found just once. V lost 5 bases and J lost 3; bases outside the gene matches: 9. Germline loops: CDR1 SEHNR, CDR2 FQNEAQ (reference sequence). CDR3 length equals 16 residues. Source material: CD8+ T cells sorted from blood. V and J are TRBV7-9 and TRBJ2-7; TRBD1 aligns across 11 bases. This receptor was taken from an adult with rheumatoid arthritis. CDR3 in amino acids: CASSPRVGQGGYEQYF. The CDR3 coding sequence is TGTGCCAGCAGCCCTCGCGTGGGACAGGGGGGCTACGAGCAGTACTTC.